This T cell receptor beta chain came from a study of T cell responses to AZD1222 COVID-19 vaccine. This clone was seen a handful of times. Its specificity is not known. Trimming took off 4 bases at V and 2 bases at J, with 15 bases between the two ends. This CDR3 has 15 residues. Germline V gene sequence: CDR1 SGDLS, CDR2 YYNGEE. Broader study findings: Repertoires were obtained only post-peak T cell response.

Here immunoSEQ multiplex PCR was the method, and the copy in TCRdb shows in-frame clones only, minus some. The sample has some 180,000 clones, 85% to 90% seen once. The receptor's source is an adult in good health. The chain carries TRBV9 and TRBJ2-5, with D perhaps being TRBD1 or TRBD2 (6 bases each). This sample comprised peripheral blood, obtained on day 0 of AZD1222 vaccination. The DNA for the CDR3 is TGTGCCAGCAGCCCACAGGGACTTCATCAAGAGACCCAGTACTTC. Amino acid sequence: CASSPQGLHQETQYF.